The 8 T cell receptor beta chains given below trace back to one sample, sequenced in a study of beta chain features in type 1 diabetes. Their antigen targets remain unknown. All of the isolated RNA was reverse transcribed, so expressed TCRB transcripts were sequenced. Only in-frame clones appear in the TCRdb table, and some are missing; sequencing was by immunoSEQ multiplex PCR. The sample carries about 340,000 clones, roughly a tenth recorded once. General observations from the study: TCRB CDR3s from Type 1 diabetes patients were moderately but significantly shorter in all four CD4+ subsets.

The source material was central memory CD4+ T cells from blood. The receptors were gathered from a man in his thirties or forties with type 1 diabetes.

This clone was seen many times. The chain couples TRBV29-1 to TRBJ2-7; D is tentatively TRBD1 or TRBD2 (6 bases each). The CDR3 extends over 14 amino acids. Germline assignment: CDR1 SQVTM and CDR2 ANQGSEA. Trimming left V 1 base short and J 0 bases short, with 10 bases between. CDR3 amino acids: CSVEGGALSYEQYF. CDR3 nucleotide sequence: TGCAGCGTTGAAGGGGGGGCACTCTCCTACGAGCAGTACTTC.

This clone was seen a few times. The chain couples TRBV6-1 to TRBJ2-5; 7 positions agree with TRBD1. The CDR3 contains 15 residues. Trimming removed 5 bases from V and 7 bases from J; junction bases left unmatched: 13. Germline CDR1 MNHNS, CDR2 SASEGT. Here the CDR3 DNA reads TGTGCCAGCAGTTCCGGGACAGCCCCATTGGCGACCCAGTACTTC. This encodes CASSSGTAPLATQYF.

V gene TRBV18 combines with J gene TRBJ2-6; tentatively, D is TRBD1 or TRBD2 (5 bases each). V was trimmed by 4 bases and J by 1 base, leaving 14 bases between them. Germline CDR1 and CDR2: KGHSH and LQKENI. CDR3 length equals 17 residues. The CDR3 DNA is TGTGCCAGCTCACTCCCAAGTGGGGGATCTGGGGCCAACGTCCTGACTTTC. Its translation: CASSLPSGGSGANVLTF.

This chain joins TRBV5-1 and TRBJ2-6, with D perhaps matching TRBD1 (7 bases). The V gene's germline CDR1 is SGHRS and CDR2 YFSETQ. Trimming left V 4 bases short and J 0 bases short, with 14 bases between. CDR3 length: 17 residues. CDR3 region: CASSTTGTHSGANVLTF. DNA of the CDR3: TGCGCCAGCAGCACGACAGGGACTCACTCTGGGGCCAACGTCCTGACTTTC.

The V call is TRBV21-1, the J call TRBJ2-7; the D call TRBD2 from the table was never checked on the DNA. TRBV21-1 corresponds to a pseudogene. The CDR3 contains 16 residues. The CDR3 DNA sequence: TGTGCCAGCAGCAAAGCGCTGAAGCGGGCGCGCTACGAGCAGTACTTC. It encodes CASSKALKRARYEQYF.

This clone was seen repeatedly, ten times or more. The chain combines TRBV7-7 with TRBJ2-1, with D possibly being TRBD1 (6 bases). Trimming removed 0 bases at V and 6 bases at J, with 15 bases between. Per germline, CDR1 SSHAT and CDR2 FNYEAQ (reference sequence). The CDR3 is made up of 16 amino acids. CDR3 nucleotide sequence: TGTGCCAGCAGCTTAGCGGCACAGGGTATTGGCAATGAGCAGTTCTTC. It translates to CASSLAAQGIGNEQFF.

This clone has only one observation. Other nucleotide sequences from this sample produce the same CDR3. The chain links TRBV7-9 to TRBJ1-1, with D hard to call. V lost 0 bases, J lost 4 bases, and 3 bases lay in between. Germline V gives CDR1 SEHNR, CDR2 FQNEAQ (reference sequence). The CDR3 totals 12 residues. DNA for the CDR3: TGTGCCAGCAGCTTAGCTTCCACTGAAGCTTTCTTT. This translates into CASSLASTEAFF.

The chain employs TRBV5-1 and TRBJ2-7; 7 bases agree with TRBD1. V shed 4 bases and J 1 base; nucleotides not matched to a gene: 8. This CDR3 region has 15 residues. In germline, CDR1 is SGHRS, CDR2 YFSETQ. The CDR3 loop is CASSLDGTDSYEQYF. The CDR3 DNA is TGCGCCAGCAGCCTTGACGGGACAGATTCCTACGAGCAGTACTTC. Combining the CDR3 with reference TRBV5-1 and TRBJ2-7 gives the whole variable domain KAGVTQTPRYLIKTRGQQVTLSCSPISGHRSVSWYQQTPGQGLQFLFEYFSETQRNKGNFPGRFSGRQFSNSRSEMNVSTLELGDSALYLCASSLDGTDSYEQYFGPGTRLTVT.